Each of the 9 T cell receptor beta chains below was sequenced from the same sample in a study of cytomegalovirus exposure and HLA in healthy donors. It was with 60 Vbeta and 13 Jbeta primers that the PCR ran. The table came from immunoSEQ multiplex PCR; TCRdb's copy has only in-frame clones and leaves some out. Among nearly 70,000 clones listed, 60% to 75% were seen once. Material: PBMCs. The receptors here all came from a woman aged 60 to 75 in good health and CMV-seropositive.

The chain links TRBV5-1 to TRBJ2-5; TRBD1 agrees at 9 bases. The CDR3 loop spans 15 amino acids. Germline V gene data show CDR1 as SGHRS and CDR2 as YFSETQ. Germline trimming cut 7 bases from V and 4 bases from J; bases unmatched to any gene: 11. The CDR3 sequence is CASALVGTGLETQYF. The CDR3 nucleotides are TGCGCCAGCGCCCTTGTGGGGACAGGGTTAGAGACCCAGTACTTC.

The CDR3 DNA follows: TGCGCCAGCAGCCATGGAGTTGGCACAGATACGCAGTATTTT. It translates to CASSHGVGTDTQYF. The genes are TRBV5-1 and TRBJ2-3; D uncertain. Trimming removed 4 bases from V and 1 base from J, with 10 bases in between. The CDR3 contains 14 residues. Germline V gene sequence: CDR1 SGHRS, CDR2 YFSETQ. The whole variable domain, remainder taken from reference TRBV5-1 and TRBJ2-3, is KAGVTQTPRYLIKTRGQQVTLSCSPISGHRSVSWYQQTPGQGLQFLFEYFSETQRNKGNFPGRFSGRQFSNSRSEMNVSTLELGDSALYLCASSHGVGTDTQYFGPGTRLTVL.

This clone has a handful of counts. The gene calls are TRBV5-6 and TRBJ2-7; D is unclear. Looked up from germline, CDR1 is SGHDT and CDR2 is YYEEEE. The CDR3 runs 12 residues. V was clipped by 3 bases and J by 13 bases, with 17 bases between them. The CDR3 DNA follows: TGTGCCAGCAGCTCCCTTTGGCGGCCCGAATACTTC. Amino acids: CASSSLWRPEYF.

This chain connects TRBV6-1 to TRBJ2-7, with a weak D call TRBD1 (6 bases). Germline V gene data show CDR1 as MNHNS and CDR2 as SASEGT. Trimming removed 1 base from V and 4 bases from J, with 14 bases in between. The CDR3 has 15 amino acids. The CDR3 spells CASSEGTGKQYEQYF. The CDR3 nucleotides are TGTGCCAGCAGTGAAGGCACAGGGAAGCAGTACGAGCAGTACTTC.

This clone was detected only a few times. The chain joins TRBV4-2 to TRBJ1-4, with 9 bases identical to TRBD1. Germline V lookup: CDR1 LGHNA, CDR2 YNFKEQ. The junction had 6 bases not matched to a gene; V was cut back by 2 bases and J by 8 bases. There are 15 residues in the CDR3. CDR3 loop: CASSQMGQGGEKLFF. The CDR3 DNA reads TGTGCCAGCAGCCAAATGGGACAGGGAGGGGAAAAACTGTTTTTT.

This clone has only a few counts. The CDR3 here is CASSLGPSSEAFF. CDR3 sequence (DNA): TGCGCCAGCAGCTTGGGTCCTTCCTCTGAAGCTTTCTTT. The chain uses TRBV5-1 and TRBJ1-1, with D hard to call. V was pared by 0 bases and J by 6 bases, with 9 bases between. There are 13 residues in the CDR3. The germline V gene has CDR1 SGHRS and CDR2 YFSETQ.

V usage is TRBV27 and J usage is TRBJ1-1; 7 bases line up with TRBD1. The germline V gene has CDR1 MNHEY and CDR2 SMNVEV (reference sequence). The CDR3 runs 15 residues. After removal of 5 bases from V and 5 bases from J, the junction contained 11 bases not matched to a gene. The CDR3 reads CASSHRGGVGTEAFF. The CDR3 DNA is TGTGCCAGCAGTCACAGGGGCGGAGTTGGAACTGAAGCTTTCTTT.

This sequence joins TRBV5-1 and TRBJ1-4; D is perhaps TRBD1 (5 bases). Trimming stripped 4 bases from V and 8 bases from J, with 21 bases between. This CDR3 has 16 amino acids. Germline CDR1 reads SGHRS; CDR2 reads YFSETQ. DNA for the CDR3: TGCGCCAGCAGCGTAAACCGGGAGATGAGGGGCGAAAAACTGTTTTTT. It codes for CASSVNREMRGEKLFF.

The chain employs TRBV6-5 and TRBJ1-5; TRBD1 agrees at 8 bases. Trimming took 8 bases from V and 3 from J; bases not matched to a gene: 3. The germline CDR1 and CDR2 sequences are MNHEY and SVGAGI. The length of the CDR3 is 13 residues. CDR3 DNA: TGTGCCAGCCGGACAGGGTACAATCAGCCCCAGCATTTT. It codes for CASRTGYNQPQHF.